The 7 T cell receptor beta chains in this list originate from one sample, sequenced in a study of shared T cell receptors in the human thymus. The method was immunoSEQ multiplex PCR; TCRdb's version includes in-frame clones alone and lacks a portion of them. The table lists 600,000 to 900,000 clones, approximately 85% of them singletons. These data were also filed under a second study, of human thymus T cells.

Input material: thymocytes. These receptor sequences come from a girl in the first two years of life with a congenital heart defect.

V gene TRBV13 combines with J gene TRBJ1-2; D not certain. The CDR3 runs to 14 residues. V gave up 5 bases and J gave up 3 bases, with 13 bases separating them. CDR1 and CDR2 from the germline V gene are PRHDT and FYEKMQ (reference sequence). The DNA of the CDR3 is TGTGCCAGCAGCCGATCCTGGGGAGACTATGGCTACACCTTC. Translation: CASSRSWGDYGYTF.

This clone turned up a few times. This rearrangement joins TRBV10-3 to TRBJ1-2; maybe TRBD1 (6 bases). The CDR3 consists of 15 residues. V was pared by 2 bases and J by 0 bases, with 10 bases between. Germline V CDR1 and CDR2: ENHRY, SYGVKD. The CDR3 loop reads CAISEPQGTNYGYTF. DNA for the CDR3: TGTGCCATCAGTGAGCCCCAGGGGACTAACTATGGCTACACCTTC.

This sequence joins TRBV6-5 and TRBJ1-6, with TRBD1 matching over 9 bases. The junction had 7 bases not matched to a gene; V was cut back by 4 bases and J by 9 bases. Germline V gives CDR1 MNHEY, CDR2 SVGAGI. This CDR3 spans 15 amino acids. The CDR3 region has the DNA TGTGCCAGCAGTTCCGGGACAGGGATTCTTTCACCCCTCCACTTT. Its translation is CASSSGTGILSPLHF.

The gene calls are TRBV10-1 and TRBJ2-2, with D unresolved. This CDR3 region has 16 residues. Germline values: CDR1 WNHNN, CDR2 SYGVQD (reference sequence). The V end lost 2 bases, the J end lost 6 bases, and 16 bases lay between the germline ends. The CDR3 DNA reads TGCGCCAGCAGTGAGGACCGCCGGAGTTTCGCCGGGGAGCTGTTTTTT. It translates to CASSEDRRSFAGELFF.

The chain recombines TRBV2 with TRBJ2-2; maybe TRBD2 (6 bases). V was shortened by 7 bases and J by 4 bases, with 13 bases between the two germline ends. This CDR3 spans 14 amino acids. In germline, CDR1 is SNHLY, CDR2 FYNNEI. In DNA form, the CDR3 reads TGTGCCAGCAAGGCGGGGAAGTCCACCGGGGAGCTGTTTTTT. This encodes CASKAGKSTGELFF.

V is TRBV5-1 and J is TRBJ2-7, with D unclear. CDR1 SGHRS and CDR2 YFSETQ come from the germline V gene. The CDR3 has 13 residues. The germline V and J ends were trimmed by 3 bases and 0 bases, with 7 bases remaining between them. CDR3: CASSSGPSYEQYF. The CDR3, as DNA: TGCGCCAGCAGCTCTGGGCCCTCCTACGAGCAGTACTTC.

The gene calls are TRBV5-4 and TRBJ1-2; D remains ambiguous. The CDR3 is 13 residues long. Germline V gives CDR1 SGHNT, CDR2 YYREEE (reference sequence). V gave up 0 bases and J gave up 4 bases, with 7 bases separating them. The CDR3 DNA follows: TGTGCCAGCAGCTTGGACCACAGCTATGGCTACACCTTC. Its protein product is CASSLDHSYGYTF.